Shown below are 24 T cell receptor beta chains from a single sample sequenced in a study of cytomegalovirus exposure and HLA in healthy donors. In the PCR, 60 Vbeta and 13 Jbeta primers were used. Libraries were prepared by immunoSEQ multiplex PCR; TCRdb keeps only in-frame clonotypes and omits some of them. The repertoire holds about 100,000 clones, 70% to 80% seen once, with about 4.4% in the top ten. Source material: PBMCs. Receptors were obtained from a woman younger than 30 in good health and CMV-seropositive.

The chain recombines TRBV10-3 with TRBJ1-6; D is ambiguous. The V and J ends lost 8 bases and 7 bases respectively, with 15 bases between them. CDR1 is ENHRY, CDR2 SYGVKD, per germline. The CDR3 consists of 14 residues. The CDR3 DNA sequence: TGTGCCATCCGGGCTCCCGGAGGGAATTCACCCCTCCACTTT. Protein: CAIRAPGGNSPLHF.

The count of this clone is one. The chain has TRBV7-6 and TRBJ2-3; D perhaps matches TRBD2 (5 bases). V was cut by 1 base and J by 8 bases, with 7 bases left in between. The CDR3 totals 12 residues. Germline values: CDR1 SGHVS, CDR2 FNYEAQ. This chain's CDR3 is CASSLEGSTQYF. DNA for the CDR3: TGTGCCAGCAGCTTAGAAGGGAGTACGCAGTATTTT.

The chain uses TRBV7-9 and TRBJ2-6; D is unresolved. Germline V gives CDR1 SEHNR, CDR2 FQNEAQ (reference sequence). Between the trimmed V and J ends, which lost 3 bases and 0 bases, there was a span of 6 bases. The CDR3 sequence is 15 residues long. The CDR3 here is CASSLRSSGANVLTF. DNA for the CDR3: TGTGCCAGCAGCTTGAGGAGCTCTGGGGCCAACGTCCTGACTTTC. Combining the CDR3 with reference TRBV7-9 and TRBJ2-6 gives the whole variable domain DTGVSQNPRHKITKRGQNVTFRCDPISEHNRLYWYRQTLGQGPEFLTYFQNEAQLEKSRLLSDRFSAERPKGSFSTLEIQRTEQGDSAMYLCASSLRSSGANVLTFGAGSRLTVL.

This clone was seen once. The chain couples TRBV7-9 to TRBJ1-4, with D perhaps matching TRBD1 (5 bases). CDR3 length equals 15 residues. V was clipped by 5 bases and J by 14 bases, with 24 bases between them. Germline V CDR1 and CDR2: SEHNR, FQNEAQ (reference sequence). In DNA, the CDR3 is TGTGCCAGCAGCCCACGCACAGGCTCGTACCTCCGGCTGTTTTTT. This translates into CASSPRTGSYLRLFF.

The chain uses TRBV28 and TRBJ1-2; a weak D match, TRBD1 (5 bases). The V and J ends lost 2 bases and 0 bases respectively, with 16 bases between them. The CDR3 covers 17 residues. Looked up from germline, CDR1 is MDHEN and CDR2 is SYDVKM. The CDR3 sequence: CASSLPPRALPNYGYTF. Here the CDR3 DNA reads TGTGCCAGCAGTTTACCACCCAGGGCTCTCCCTAACTATGGCTACACCTTC.

In this sample, this clone turned up a few times. The chain has TRBV11-2 and TRBJ1-2; TRBD1 might be the D (5 bases). Trimming took 2 bases from V and 6 from J, leaving 19 bases between them. Germline CDR1 is SGHAT and CDR2 is FQNNGV. This CDR3 region has 16 residues. The chain's CDR3 is CASSLRLGDLPHGYTF. CDR3 coding DNA: TGTGCCAGCAGCTTAAGACTAGGGGACCTTCCCCATGGCTACACCTTC. The entire variable domain, with the rest obtained from reference TRBV11-2 and TRBJ1-2, is as follows: EAGVAQSPRYKIIEKRQSVAFWCNPISGHATLYWYQQILGQGPKLLIQFQNNGVVDDSQLPKDRFSAERLKGVDSTLKIQPAKLEDSAVYLCASSLRLGDLPHGYTFGSGTRLTVV.

This CDR3 reads CSARDVNEQFF. The CDR3 coding sequence is TGCAGTGCCCGGGATGTCAATGAGCAGTTCTTC. The chain uses TRBV20-1 and TRBJ2-1; D may be TRBD2 (5 bases). Trimming left V 6 bases short and J 6 bases short, with 9 bases between. Looked up from germline, CDR1 is DFQATT and CDR2 is SNEGSKA (reference sequence). The CDR3 is made up of 11 amino acids.

The chain combines TRBV5-4 with TRBJ2-7; 10 bases align to TRBD2. There are 14 residues in the CDR3. V was clipped by 3 bases and J by 5 bases; unmatched bases: 5. Germline CDR1 is SGHNT and CDR2 is YYREEE (reference sequence). The CDR3 sequence: CASSSQREGDEQYF. The CDR3 nucleotides are TGTGCCAGCAGCTCCCAGCGGGAGGGGGACGAGCAGTACTTC.

This sequence joins TRBV28 and TRBJ2-7; D gene ambiguous. The CDR3 sequence is 12 residues long. With 5 bases removed from V and 2 bases from J, the gap between germline ends came to 7 bases. Per germline, CDR1 MDHEN and CDR2 SYDVKM. The CDR3 DNA sequence: TGTGCCAGCAGTGCCCTAACCTACGAGCAGTACTTC. This encodes CASSALTYEQYF.

The J gene is TRBJ2-3, the V gene TRBV15, with 11 bases aligning to TRBD1. Germline V gene sequence: CDR1 LNHNV, CDR2 YYDKDF (reference sequence). V lost 5 bases, J lost 4 bases, and 8 bases stayed unmatched. CDR3 size: 16 residues. CDR3 sequence (DNA): TGTGCCACCAGCTTCCTACCGGGACAGGGGGCAGATACGCAGTATTTT. Its protein product is CATSFLPGQGADTQYF.

V is TRBV19 and J is TRBJ1-1, with 12 nucleotides matching TRBD1. Germline CDR1 reads LNHDA; CDR2 reads SQIVND (reference sequence). CDR3 length equals 14 residues. V was pared by 5 bases and J by 4 bases, with 2 bases of the junction left unmatched. For the CDR3, the DNA is TGTGCCAGTAGTCGGGACAGGGGGCCCACTGAAGCTTTCTTT. The encoded protein is CASSRDRGPTEAFF.

The chain has TRBV27 and TRBJ2-7; TRBD2 aligns across 9 bases. The CDR3 extends over 15 amino acids. In germline, CDR1 is MNHEY, CDR2 SMNVEV (reference sequence). J lost 4 bases, V lost 2 bases, and 6 bases had no gene match. Here the CDR3 reads CASSLVSSGRYEQYF. The CDR3 nucleotides read TGTGCCAGCAGTTTAGTCTCCAGCGGGAGGTACGAGCAGTACTTC.

The rearrangement uses TRBV10-3 and TRBJ2-1; 11 bases align to TRBD1. Germline V CDR1 and CDR2: ENHRY, SYGVKD. The trim removed 3 bases at V and 9 bases at J, leaving 10 bases unmatched. There are 16 residues in the CDR3. The CDR3 sequence: CAISEIGGTGGFEQFF. In DNA, the CDR3 is TGTGCCATCAGTGAAATCGGGGGGACAGGGGGGTTTGAGCAGTTCTTC.

The chain couples TRBV4-3 to TRBJ2-7; D is unresolved. The germline V gene has CDR1 LGHNA and CDR2 YSLEER. V shed 0 bases and J shed 3 bases, with 6 bases lying between them. This CDR3 is 13 amino acids long. The CDR3, as DNA: TGCGCCAGCAGCCAAGAGGGCAGCTACGAGCAGTACTTC. This gives the protein CASSQEGSYEQYF.

V and J are TRBV7-8 and TRBJ2-7; 10 bases map to TRBD1. The V segment lost 4 bases and the J segment 4 bases; nucleotides outside the gene matches: 7. The germline gives CDR1 SGHVS, CDR2 FQNEAQ. The CDR3 has 15 residues. The CDR3 nucleotides are TGTGCCAGCAGCTATAATCGGGACAGGGGTTACGAGCAGTACTTC. It translates to CASSYNRDRGYEQYF.

The genes are TRBV6-5 and TRBJ1-4, with 9 bases lining up with TRBD1. CDR1 and CDR2 (germline): MNHEY, SVGAGI. With 7 bases clipped from V and 5 bases from J, the junction kept 8 bases outside the gene matches. The CDR3 extends over 15 amino acids. CDR3 coding DNA: TGTGCCAGCACCCAAGGGACAGGGTGGAATGAAAAACTGTTTTTT. This codes for CASTQGTGWNEKLFF.

V is TRBV27 and J is TRBJ1-5; D may be TRBD1 (5 bases). Germline V gene data show CDR1 as MNHEY and CDR2 as SMNVEV (reference sequence). The CDR3 has 13 amino acids. V lost 3 bases and J lost 7, with 10 bases in between. The CDR3 DNA reads TGTGCCAGCAGTTTGGAGGGGCAACAGCCCCAGCATTTT. Its protein is CASSLEGQQPQHF.

This clone has just a few counts. The chain has TRBV7-6 and TRBJ2-5; 10 bases are a match to TRBD1. V was pared by 5 bases and J by 5 bases, with 8 bases of the junction left unmatched. CDR1 SGHVS and CDR2 FNYEAQ come from the germline V gene. The CDR3 is 15 amino acids. The CDR3, as DNA: TGTGCCAGCAGCCCGAAGACAGGGGGCTATGAGACCCAGTACTTC. Amino acid sequence: CASSPKTGGYETQYF.

The V call is TRBV4-3, the J call TRBJ2-3; 8 nucleotides agree with TRBD2. The CDR3 runs to 18 residues. The germline gives CDR1 LGHNA, CDR2 YSLEER. With 4 bases clipped from V and 4 bases from J, the junction kept 16 bases outside the gene matches. The CDR3 DNA is TGCGCCAGCAGCCGTGCCGGGGAATGGCGGGAGGACTCAGATACGCAGTATTTT. Translation: CASSRAGEWREDSDTQYF.

The chain has TRBV27 and TRBJ2-7, with 12 nucleotides matching TRBD2. The CDR3 contains 16 residues. Germline CDR1 MNHEY, CDR2 SMNVEV (reference sequence). V was pared by 5 bases and J by 7 bases, with 12 bases of the junction left unmatched. CDR3 amino acids: CASSLGRASGREEQYF. CDR3 sequence (DNA): TGTGCCAGCAGTCTTGGGCGGGCTAGCGGGAGGGAGGAGCAGTACTTC.

On this clone: At one end, the junction sequence differs from germline, possibly due to a read error. The rearrangement links TRBV7-7 to TRBJ2-7, with D hard to call. The CDR3 consists of 13 residues. The germline gives CDR1 SSHAT, CDR2 FNYEAQ (reference sequence). Here the CDR3 DNA reads TGTGCTAGCAGCTTAGGCCAGGACTACGAGCAGTACTTC. Encoded protein: CASSLGQDYEQYF.

The chain carries TRBV7-8 and TRBJ1-1, with D possibly being TRBD1 (5 bases). This CDR3 spans 16 amino acids. The V and J ends lost 3 bases and 1 base respectively, with 15 bases between them. Looked up from germline, CDR1 is SGHVS and CDR2 is FQNEAQ. In DNA, the CDR3 is TGTGCCAGCAGCTTGGGGCTCCAGGGAAGGAACACTGAAGCTTTCTTT. It encodes CASSLGLQGRNTEAFF.

The chain uses TRBV7-9 and TRBJ2-7, with D possibly being TRBD1 (7 bases). This CDR3 comprises 14 residues. The germline V gene encodes CDR1 SEHNR and CDR2 FQNEAQ (reference sequence). V was clipped by 7 bases and J by 7 bases, with 20 bases between them. For the CDR3, the DNA is TGTGCCAGCAAGGAGGGGGCCCCCGTCGGAGAGCAGTACTTC. Translated: CASKEGAPVGEQYF.

This chain's CDR3 is CASSLPSGISSYNEQFF. The CDR3 DNA is TGCGCCAGCAGCTTGCCTAGCGGGATCAGCTCCTACAATGAGCAGTTCTTC. The gene calls are TRBV5-1 and TRBJ2-1; 9 nucleotides align to TRBD2. The CDR3 is 17 residues long. Per the germline V gene, CDR1 is SGHRS and CDR2 is YFSETQ. J gave up 0 bases and V 1 base, and 5 bases lay outside the gene matches.